What follows are 27 T cell receptor beta chains derived from one specimen sequenced in a study of OX40 agonist ivuxolimab in advanced cancers. Clones were read by immunoSEQ multiplex PCR, and TCRdb kept only the in-frame ones, dropping some. The repertoire holds around 50,000 clones, with roughly 90% as singletons. The sample here was CD4+ or CD8+ T cells sorted from blood, taken in a trial of the OX40 agonist ivuxolimab. The receptors come from an adult with an advanced solid tumor such as melanoma, head and neck, liver or kidney cancer.

The chain couples TRBV18 to TRBJ2-2; D uncertain. Germline CDR1 and CDR2: KGHSH and LQKENI. The CDR3 runs to 15 residues. The ends were cut back, 2 bases at V and 3 bases at J, with 10 bases in the middle. CDR3 nucleotide sequence: TGTGCCAGCTCACCAAGTGACACCGACACCGGGGAGCTGTTTTTT. It is translated as CASSPSDTDTGELFF.

V usage is TRBV28 and J usage is TRBJ2-3, with D hard to call. Germline V lookup: CDR1 MDHEN, CDR2 SYDVKM. The CDR3 length is 14 residues. V lost 8 bases to trimming and J lost 0 bases, with 12 bases between them. The CDR3 DNA reads TGTGCCAGCTGTCCTTTACCTAGCACAGATACGCAGTATTTT. As protein: CASCPLPSTDTQYF.

V usage is TRBV4-1 and J usage is TRBJ1-1; D remains ambiguous. This CDR3 comprises 15 residues. Germline CDR1 and CDR2: MGHRA and YSYEKL. Trimming left V 4 bases short and J 5 bases short, with 17 bases between. The CDR3 here is CASSRRTDFGTEAFF. The DNA of the CDR3 is TGCGCCAGCAGCCGACGGACGGACTTCGGAACTGAAGCTTTCTTT.

The chain links TRBV2 to TRBJ2-1; D perhaps matches TRBD1 (5 bases). V was cut by 3 bases and J by 1 base, with 10 bases left in between. This CDR3 contains 15 residues. Germline CDR1 and CDR2: SNHLY and FYNNEI. In nucleotides, the CDR3 is TGTGCCAGCAGTGAGCAGGGTACTTCCTACAATGAGCAGTTCTTC. It is translated as CASSEQGTSYNEQFF.

This chain links TRBV29-1 with TRBJ2-3; D possibly corresponds to TRBD1 (5 bases). The germline V gene has CDR1 SQVTM and CDR2 ANQGSEA. With 4 bases removed from V and 2 bases from J, the gap between germline ends came to 10 bases. The CDR3 loop spans 13 amino acids. The CDR3 reads CSVGGRVTDTQYF. The CDR3 DNA sequence: TGCAGCGTTGGAGGCAGGGTCACAGATACGCAGTATTTT.

The CDR3 DNA follows: TGTGCCAGCAGCCTCGGTTACCGGTACGAGCAGTACTTC. It yields the protein CASSLGYRYEQYF. V and J are TRBV11-2 and TRBJ2-7; the D is unclear. CDR3 length equals 13 residues. Trimming pared 5 bases from V and 4 bases from J, leaving 12 bases between. Germline V lookup: CDR1 SGHAT, CDR2 FQNNGV.

V gene TRBV4-3 combines with J gene TRBJ2-1, with D unresolved. The CDR3 is 13 residues long. CDR1 is LGHNA, CDR2 YSLEER, per germline. The V gene lost 3 bases and the J gene lost 7 bases, with 10 bases spanning the gap. CDR3 region: CASSQEVGNEQFF. CDR3 nucleotides: TGCGCCAGCAGCCAGGAAGTGGGTAATGAGCAGTTCTTC.

The chain is built from TRBV2 and TRBJ2-1; D uncertain. Looked up from germline, CDR1 is SNHLY and CDR2 is FYNNEI. Deletions cut 6 bases from V and 9 bases from J, with 12 bases between. CDR3 length equals 12 residues. CDR3 in amino acids: CASRPEVSEQFF. The DNA of the CDR3 is TGTGCCAGCAGGCCAGAGGTTAGTGAGCAGTTCTTC.

Comment on this clone: In the same sample, other DNA sequences code for this CDR3. CDR3 protein: CASSPPAGAAYEQYF. CDR3 in DNA: TGTGCCAGCTCACCCCCAGCGGGAGCTGCCTACGAGCAGTACTTC. J is TRBJ2-7 and V is TRBV18, with 8 positions matching TRBD2. The CDR3 length is 15 residues. CDR1 is KGHSH and CDR2 is LQKENI in the germline V gene. J lost 2 bases, V lost 3 bases, and 6 bases had no gene match. The variable domain in full, with the rest retrieved from reference TRBV18 and TRBJ2-7, is NAGVMQNPRHLVRRRGQEARLRCSPMKGHSHVYWYRQLPEEGLKFMVYLQKENIIDESGMPKERFSAEFPKEGPSILRIQQVVRGDSAAYFCASSPPAGAAYEQYFGPGTRLTVT.

The J gene is TRBJ2-3, the V gene TRBV5-6; D not certain. Trimming shortened V by 1 base and J by 5 bases, and 8 bases separated the two germline ends. CDR3 size: 13 residues. Looked up from germline, CDR1 is SGHDT and CDR2 is YYEEEE. CDR3 nucleotides: TGTGCCAGCAGCTTGTTAATCCTAGATACGCAGTATTTT. This translates into CASSLLILDTQYF.

The genes are TRBV27 and TRBJ1-5, with 8 positions matching TRBD1. Germline values: CDR1 MNHEY, CDR2 SMNVEV (reference sequence). The CDR3 consists of 19 residues. After removal of 7 bases from V and 0 bases from J, the junction contained 17 bases not matched to a gene. The CDR3 nucleotides read TGTGCCAGCATCGATGGAGGGACAGGACCCTTTTATAGCAATCAGCCCCAGCATTTT. Protein sequence: CASIDGGTGPFYSNQPQHF.

The chain uses TRBV11-1 and TRBJ2-7, with 9 bases identical to TRBD1. Germline trimming cut 1 base from V and 4 bases from J; bases unmatched to any gene: 5. The CDR3 sequence is 15 residues long. CDR1 SGHAT and CDR2 FQDESV come from the germline V gene (reference sequence). CDR3 loop: CASSLVDRGGYEQYF. The CDR3 DNA is TGTGCCAGCAGCTTAGTCGACAGGGGGGGTTACGAGCAGTACTTC.

The chain recombines TRBV6-6 with TRBJ2-1, with D perhaps TRBD1 (6 bases). The V and J ends lost 8 bases and 11 bases respectively, with 13 bases between them. This CDR3 contains 11 residues. Germline-derived CDR1 and CDR2 are MNHNY and SVGAGI (reference sequence). This chain's CDR3 is CASGQRAKQFF. The DNA for the CDR3 is TGTGCCAGCGGACAGAGGGCAAAGCAGTTCTTC.

The V gene is TRBV11-2, the J gene TRBJ2-3, with D maybe TRBD2 (6 bases). CDR1 is SGHAT and CDR2 is FQNNGV in the germline V gene. V was pared by 3 bases and J by 2 bases, with 12 bases between. The CDR3 spans 15 residues. This CDR3 reads CASSFIQRATDTQYF. CDR3 DNA: TGTGCCAGCAGCTTTATCCAGCGGGCCACAGATACGCAGTATTTT.

Only a few counts were recorded for this clone. This sequence joins TRBV2 and TRBJ2-2; TRBD2 is a possible D gene (5 bases). Germline V gives CDR1 SNHLY, CDR2 FYNNEI. There are 13 residues in the CDR3. V was clipped by 4 bases and J by 6 bases, with 9 bases between them. Written as DNA, the CDR3 is TGTGCCAGCAGTGGCCTAGCAGCCGGGGAGCTGTTTTTT. As protein: CASSGLAAGELFF.

This clone was recorded once. The gene calls are TRBV7-9 and TRBJ2-7, with 8 bases that match TRBD1. The CDR3 is 13 residues long. Germline trimming cut 4 bases from V and 6 bases from J; bases unmatched to any gene: 5. CDR1 and CDR2 from the germline V gene are SEHNR and FQNEAQ (reference sequence). DNA for the CDR3: TGTGCCAGCAGCTCCCAGACAGGGGCCGAGCAGTACTTC. This codes for CASSSQTGAEQYF.

The chain joins TRBV18 to TRBJ2-1, with a tentative D call TRBD1 (5 bases). V was pared by 5 bases and J by 12 bases, with 14 bases between. The CDR3 is made up of 12 amino acids. The germline V gene encodes CDR1 KGHSH and CDR2 LQKENI. DNA for the CDR3: TGTGCCAGCTCAGGAAGGGGTCTTTGGCAGTTCTTC. This encodes CASSGRGLWQFF.

As concerns this clone: This same CDR3 is encoded by further DNA sequences in the sample. The genes are TRBV6-5 and TRBJ1-3; perhaps TRBD1 as D (5 bases). This CDR3 is built from 15 residues. From germline, CDR1 is MNHEY and CDR2 SVGAGI. V shed 6 bases and J shed 4 bases, with 16 bases lying between them. CDR3: CASSQGVRPGNTIYF. The CDR3 region has the DNA TGTGCCAGCAGCCAAGGGGTAAGACCCGGAAACACCATATATTTT.

A few counts support this clone. This chain links TRBV7-9 with TRBJ1-2, with a tentative D call TRBD1 (6 bases). CDR3 length: 15 residues. Germline V gene sequence: CDR1 SEHNR, CDR2 FQNEAQ (reference sequence). The V end was cut by 1 base, the J end by 4 bases, with 13 bases between. The CDR3 region is CASSLGRGRVYGYTF. In DNA form, the CDR3 reads TGTGCCAGCAGCTTAGGCAGGGGTCGTGTCTATGGCTACACCTTC.

Comments on this clone: The junction does not match germline at one end; this may be a read error. This chain links TRBV27 with TRBJ2-3; D ambiguous. CDR3 size: 13 residues. Looked up from germline, CDR1 is MNHEY and CDR2 is SMNVEV (reference sequence). The CDR3, as DNA: TGTGCCGGCAGTTTATCGGGCACAGATACGCAGTATTTT. It codes for CAGSLSGTDTQYF.

This clone has just one count. The chain joins TRBV5-4 to TRBJ2-2; D perhaps matches TRBD1 (6 bases). CDR1 and CDR2 from the germline V gene are SGHNT and YYREEE (reference sequence). This CDR3 is built from 14 residues. The germline V and J ends were trimmed by 5 bases and 3 bases, with 11 bases remaining between them. In DNA form, the CDR3 reads TGTGCCAGCAGTCATAGACAGGACACCGGGGAGCTGTTTTTT. Translated, it gives CASSHRQDTGELFF.

The chain couples TRBV7-9 to TRBJ2-1, with TRBD2 identical over 9 bases. This CDR3 has 15 residues. Trimming cost V 7 bases and J 7 bases; bases outside gene matches: 11. The germline V gene encodes CDR1 SEHNR and CDR2 FQNEAQ (reference sequence). CDR3 region: CASMSGGRARNEQFF. In DNA form, the CDR3 reads TGTGCCAGCATGAGCGGCGGGAGGGCCAGGAATGAGCAGTTCTTC.

The chain recombines TRBV15 with TRBJ2-5, with 7 nucleotides matching TRBD1. Germline lookup yields CDR1 LNHNV and CDR2 YYDKDF (reference sequence). The CDR3 is 16 residues long. With V trimmed by 4 bases and J by 1 base, 9 bases remained unmatched. The CDR3 sequence: CATSTPSQGFQETQYF. In DNA, the CDR3 is TGTGCCACCAGCACACCTTCACAGGGGTTCCAAGAGACCCAGTACTTC.

CDR3 nucleotides: TGTGCCAGTAGAAAAGAGACAGGGGGTAATCAGCCCCAGCATTTT. It codes for CASRKETGGNQPQHF. The chain employs TRBV19 and TRBJ1-5; 9 bases line up with TRBD1. CDR3 length: 15 amino acids. CDR1 and CDR2 from the germline V gene are LNHDA and SQIVND (reference sequence). With 6 bases clipped from V and 4 bases from J, the junction kept 7 bases outside the gene matches.

The chain combines TRBV19 with TRBJ1-2; unclear D gene. The CDR3 has 14 amino acids. V dropped 6 bases and J dropped 0 bases, with 11 bases sitting between them. Germline V lookup: CDR1 LNHDA, CDR2 SQIVND (reference sequence). The CDR3 region has the DNA TGTGCCAGTAGAGACCGTACCACTAACTATGGCTACACCTTC. It codes for CASRDRTTNYGYTF.

V gene TRBV19 combines with J gene TRBJ2-2, with D perhaps TRBD1 or TRBD2 (5 bases each). CDR1 and CDR2 (germline): LNHDA, SQIVND (reference sequence). This CDR3 spans 15 amino acids. V lost 10 bases, J lost 4 bases, and 19 bases lay in between. As DNA, the CDR3 is TGTGCCACCGTGGGGCGAGGGGCCGCCACCGGGGAGCTGTTTTTT. It is translated as CATVGRGAATGELFF.

This sequence joins TRBV15 and TRBJ2-7, with D tentatively TRBD2 (5 bases). Trimming pared 1 base from V and 1 base from J, leaving 11 bases between. CDR3 length: 15 residues. Germline CDR1 and CDR2: LNHNV and YYDKDF (reference sequence). The CDR3 bases are TGTGCCACCAGCAGAGTCGGGGTTTCGTCCTACGAGCAGTACTTC. Residues: CATSRVGVSSYEQYF.